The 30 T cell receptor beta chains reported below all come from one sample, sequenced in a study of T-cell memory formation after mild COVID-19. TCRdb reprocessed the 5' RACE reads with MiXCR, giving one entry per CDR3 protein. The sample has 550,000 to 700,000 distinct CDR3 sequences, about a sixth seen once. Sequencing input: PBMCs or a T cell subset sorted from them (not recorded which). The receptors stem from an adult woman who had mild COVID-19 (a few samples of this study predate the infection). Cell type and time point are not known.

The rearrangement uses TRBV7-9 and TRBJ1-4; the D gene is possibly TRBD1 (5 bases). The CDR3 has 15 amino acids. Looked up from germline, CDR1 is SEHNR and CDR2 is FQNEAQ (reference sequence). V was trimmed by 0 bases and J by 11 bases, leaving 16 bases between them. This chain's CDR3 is CASSLAGTQMEKLFF. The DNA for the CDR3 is TGTGCCAGCAGCTTAGCCGGGACCCAAATGGAGAAACTGTTTTTT.

The CDR3 DNA reads TGTGCCAGCAGCCCCGGGACTTCCTTTTTTGGGGGGACAGATACGCAGTATTTT. This sequence encodes CASSPGTSFFGGTDTQYF. This chain uses TRBV7-3 with TRBJ2-3; TRBD2 might be the D (6 bases). The germline CDR1 and CDR2 sequences are SGHTA and FQGTGA. The CDR3 sequence is 18 residues long. V lost 5 bases and J 3 bases, leaving 24 bases between the germline ends.

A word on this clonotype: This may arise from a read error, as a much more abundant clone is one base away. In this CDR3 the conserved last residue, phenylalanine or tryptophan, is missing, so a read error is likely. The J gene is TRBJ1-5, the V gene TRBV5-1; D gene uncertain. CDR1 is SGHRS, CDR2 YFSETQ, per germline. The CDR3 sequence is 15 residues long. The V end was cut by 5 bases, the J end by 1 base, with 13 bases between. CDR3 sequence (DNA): TGCGCCAGCAGTCCCGACGGAGGCAGCAATCAGCCCCAGCATTGT. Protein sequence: CASSPDGGSNQPQHC.

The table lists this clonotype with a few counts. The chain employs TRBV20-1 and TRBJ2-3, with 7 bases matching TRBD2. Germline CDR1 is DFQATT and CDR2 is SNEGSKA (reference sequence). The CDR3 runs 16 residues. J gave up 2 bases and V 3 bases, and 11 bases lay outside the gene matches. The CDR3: CSASVTQRDLTDTQYF. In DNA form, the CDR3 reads TGCAGTGCTAGTGTAACCCAGCGGGACCTCACAGATACGCAGTATTTT.

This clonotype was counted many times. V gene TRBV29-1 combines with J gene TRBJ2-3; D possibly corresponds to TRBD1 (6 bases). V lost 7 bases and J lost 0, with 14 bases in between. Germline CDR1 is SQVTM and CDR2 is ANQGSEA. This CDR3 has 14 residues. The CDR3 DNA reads TGCAGCGCCTGGGGGCGCGGGAGCACAGATACGCAGTATTTT. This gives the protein CSAWGRGSTDTQYF.

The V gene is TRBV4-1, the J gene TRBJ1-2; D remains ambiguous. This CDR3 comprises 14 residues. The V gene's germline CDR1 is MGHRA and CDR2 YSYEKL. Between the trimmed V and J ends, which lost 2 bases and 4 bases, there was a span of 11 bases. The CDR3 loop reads CASSQIYEAYGYTF. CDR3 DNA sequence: TGCGCCAGCAGCCAAATCTATGAGGCCTATGGCTACACCTTC.

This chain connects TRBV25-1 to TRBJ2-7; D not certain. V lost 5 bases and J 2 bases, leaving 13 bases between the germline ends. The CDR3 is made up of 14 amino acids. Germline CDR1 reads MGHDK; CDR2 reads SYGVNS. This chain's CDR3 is CASSLLHGAYEQYF. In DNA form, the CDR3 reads TGTGCCAGCAGTTTACTGCACGGTGCCTACGAGCAGTACTTC.

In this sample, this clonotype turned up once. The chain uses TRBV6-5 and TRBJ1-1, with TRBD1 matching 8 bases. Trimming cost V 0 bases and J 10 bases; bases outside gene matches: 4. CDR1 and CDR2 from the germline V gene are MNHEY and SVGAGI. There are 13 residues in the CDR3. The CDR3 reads CASSYSRQGLAFF. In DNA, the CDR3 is TGTGCCAGCAGTTACTCCCGACAGGGGCTAGCTTTCTTT.

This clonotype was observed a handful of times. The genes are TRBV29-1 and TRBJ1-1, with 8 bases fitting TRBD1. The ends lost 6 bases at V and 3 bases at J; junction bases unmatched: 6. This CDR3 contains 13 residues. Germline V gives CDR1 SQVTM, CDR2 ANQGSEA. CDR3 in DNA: TGCAGCGTAGCCGGACAGGGTGACACTGAAGCTTTCTTT. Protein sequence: CSVAGQGDTEAFF.

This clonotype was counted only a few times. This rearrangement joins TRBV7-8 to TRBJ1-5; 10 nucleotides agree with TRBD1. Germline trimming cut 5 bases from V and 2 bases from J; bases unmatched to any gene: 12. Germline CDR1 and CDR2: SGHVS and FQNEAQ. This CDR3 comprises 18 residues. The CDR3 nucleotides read TGTGCCAGCAGCCAAACGGGACAGGGGACCTCGGGCAATCAGCCCCAGCATTTT. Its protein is CASSQTGQGTSGNQPQHF.

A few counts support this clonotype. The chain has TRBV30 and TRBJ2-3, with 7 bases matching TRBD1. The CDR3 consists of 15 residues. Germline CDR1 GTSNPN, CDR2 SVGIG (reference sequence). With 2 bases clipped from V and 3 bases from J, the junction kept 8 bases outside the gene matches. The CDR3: CAWSRQGDLTDTQYF. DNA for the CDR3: TGTGCCTGGAGTCGACAGGGCGATCTTACAGATACGCAGTATTTT.

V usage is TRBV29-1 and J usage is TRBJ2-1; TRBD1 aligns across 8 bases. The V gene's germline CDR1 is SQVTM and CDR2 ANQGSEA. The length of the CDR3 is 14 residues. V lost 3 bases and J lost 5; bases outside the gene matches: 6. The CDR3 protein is CSVDAPGGHNEQFF. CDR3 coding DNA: TGCAGCGTTGACGCCCCAGGGGGCCACAATGAGCAGTTCTTC.

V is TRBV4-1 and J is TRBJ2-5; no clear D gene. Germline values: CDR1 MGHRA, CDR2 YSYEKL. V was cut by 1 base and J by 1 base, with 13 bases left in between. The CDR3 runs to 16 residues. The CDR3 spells CASSQGVLSIQETQYF. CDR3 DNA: TGCGCCAGCAGCCAAGGAGTACTATCAATCCAAGAGACCCAGTACTTC.

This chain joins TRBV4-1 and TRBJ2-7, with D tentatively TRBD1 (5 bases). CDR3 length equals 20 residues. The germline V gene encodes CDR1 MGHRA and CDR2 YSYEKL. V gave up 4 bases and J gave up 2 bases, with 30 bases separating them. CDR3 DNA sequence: TGCGCCAGCAGCCCCCACAATCCCCGTCGCCGAAGGGGCCCAACCTACGAGCAGTACTTC. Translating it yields CASSPHNPRRRRGPTYEQYF.

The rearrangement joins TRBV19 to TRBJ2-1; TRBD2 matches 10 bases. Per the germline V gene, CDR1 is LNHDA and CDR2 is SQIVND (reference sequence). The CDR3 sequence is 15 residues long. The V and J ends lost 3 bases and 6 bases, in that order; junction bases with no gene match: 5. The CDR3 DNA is TGTGCCAGTAGTATTTCCAGCGGGAGGGCCAATGAGCAGTTCTTC. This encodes CASSISSGRANEQFF. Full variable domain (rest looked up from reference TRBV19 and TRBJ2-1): DGGITQSPKYLFRKEGQNVTLSCEQNLNHDAMYWYRQDPGQGLRLIYYSQIVNDFQKGDIAEGYSVSREKKESFPLTVTSAQKNPTAFYLCASSISSGRANEQFFGPGTRLTVL.

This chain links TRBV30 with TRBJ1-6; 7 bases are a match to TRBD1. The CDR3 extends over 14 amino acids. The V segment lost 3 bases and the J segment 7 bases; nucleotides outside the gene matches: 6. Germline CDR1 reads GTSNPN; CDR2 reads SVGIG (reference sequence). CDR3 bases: TGTGCCTGGAGCGCTACAGGGGAGAATTCACCCCTCCACTTT. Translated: CAWSATGENSPLHF.

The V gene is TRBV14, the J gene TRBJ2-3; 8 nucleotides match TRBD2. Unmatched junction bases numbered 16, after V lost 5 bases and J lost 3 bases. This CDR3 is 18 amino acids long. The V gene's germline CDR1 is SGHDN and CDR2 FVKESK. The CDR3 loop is CASSKWGMELAVTDTQYF. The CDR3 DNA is TGTGCCAGCAGCAAGTGGGGTATGGAACTAGCGGTTACAGATACGCAGTATTTT.

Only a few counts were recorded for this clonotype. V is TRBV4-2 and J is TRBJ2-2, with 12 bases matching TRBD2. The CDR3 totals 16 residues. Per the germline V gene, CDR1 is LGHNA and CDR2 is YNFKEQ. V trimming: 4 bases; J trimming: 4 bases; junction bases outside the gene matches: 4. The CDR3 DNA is TGTGCCAGCAGCCCTCGACTAGCGGGAGTCACCGGGGAGCTGTTTTTT. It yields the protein CASSPRLAGVTGELFF.

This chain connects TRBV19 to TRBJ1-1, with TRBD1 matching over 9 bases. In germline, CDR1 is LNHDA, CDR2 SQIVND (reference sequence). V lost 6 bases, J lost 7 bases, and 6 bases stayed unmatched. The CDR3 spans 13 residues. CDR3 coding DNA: TGTGCCAGTAGCGGGACAGGGCGGAGTGAAGCTTTCTTT. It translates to CASSGTGRSEAFF.

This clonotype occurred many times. CDR3 loop: CATSRDASGSYEQYF. Written as DNA, the CDR3 is TGTGCCACCAGCAGAGATGCGAGCGGTAGCTACGAGCAGTACTTC. The chain is built from TRBV15 and TRBJ2-7, with TRBD2 as a possible D gene (5 bases). The V end was cut by 0 bases, the J end by 3 bases, with 12 bases between. The CDR3 contains 15 residues. CDR1 LNHNV and CDR2 YYDKDF come from the germline V gene (reference sequence).

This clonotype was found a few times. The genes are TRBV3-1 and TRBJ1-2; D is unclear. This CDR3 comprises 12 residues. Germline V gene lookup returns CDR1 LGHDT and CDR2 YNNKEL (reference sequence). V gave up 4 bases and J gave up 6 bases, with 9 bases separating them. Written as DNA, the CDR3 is TGTGCCAGCAGCCCAAGTAGCAATGGCTACACCTTC. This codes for CASSPSSNGYTF.

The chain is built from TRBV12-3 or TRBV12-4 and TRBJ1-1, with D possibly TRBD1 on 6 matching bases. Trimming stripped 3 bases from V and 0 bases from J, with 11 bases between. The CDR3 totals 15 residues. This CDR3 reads CASSFAGGLNTEAFF. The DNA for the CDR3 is TGTGCCAGCAGTTTTGCGGGGGGCCTGAACACTGAAGCTTTCTTT.

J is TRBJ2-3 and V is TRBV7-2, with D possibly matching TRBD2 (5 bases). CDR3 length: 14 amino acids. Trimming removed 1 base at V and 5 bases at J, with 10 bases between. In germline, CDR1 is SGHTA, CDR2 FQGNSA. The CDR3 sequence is CASSLVRAGDTQYF. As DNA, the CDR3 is TGTGCCAGCAGCTTAGTGCGGGCCGGAGATACGCAGTATTTT.

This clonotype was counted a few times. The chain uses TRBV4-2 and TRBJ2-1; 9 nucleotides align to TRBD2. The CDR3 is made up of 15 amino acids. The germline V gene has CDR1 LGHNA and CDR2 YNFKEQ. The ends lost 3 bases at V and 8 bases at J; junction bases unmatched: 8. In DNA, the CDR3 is TGTGCCAGCAGCCAGGTAGCGGGAGTTGACGATGAGCAGTTCTTC. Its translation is CASSQVAGVDDEQFF.

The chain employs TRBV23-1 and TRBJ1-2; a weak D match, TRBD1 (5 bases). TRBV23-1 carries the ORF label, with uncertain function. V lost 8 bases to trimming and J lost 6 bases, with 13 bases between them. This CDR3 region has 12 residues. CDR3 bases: TGCGCCAGCCCACACCGGGGCCATGGCTACACCTTC. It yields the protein CASPHRGHGYTF.

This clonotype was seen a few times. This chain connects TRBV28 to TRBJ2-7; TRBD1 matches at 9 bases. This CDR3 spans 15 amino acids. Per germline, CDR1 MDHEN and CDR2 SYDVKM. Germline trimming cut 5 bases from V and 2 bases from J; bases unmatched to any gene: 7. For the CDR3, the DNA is TGTGCCAGCAGTACCCCGGGACAGGGAACCTACGAGCAGTACTTC. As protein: CASSTPGQGTYEQYF.

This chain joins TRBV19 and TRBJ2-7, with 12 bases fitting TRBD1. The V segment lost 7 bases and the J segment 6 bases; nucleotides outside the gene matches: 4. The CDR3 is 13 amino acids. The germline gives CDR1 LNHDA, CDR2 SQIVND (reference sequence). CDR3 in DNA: TGTGCCAGTAAACGGGGACAGGGGGCCGAGCAGTACTTC. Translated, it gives CASKRGQGAEQYF.

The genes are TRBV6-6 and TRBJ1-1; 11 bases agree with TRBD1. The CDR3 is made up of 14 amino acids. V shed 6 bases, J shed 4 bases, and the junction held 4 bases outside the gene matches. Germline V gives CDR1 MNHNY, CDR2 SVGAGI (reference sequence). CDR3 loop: CASSSGTGGTEAFF. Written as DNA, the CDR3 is TGTGCCAGCAGCTCCGGGACAGGGGGCACTGAAGCTTTCTTT.

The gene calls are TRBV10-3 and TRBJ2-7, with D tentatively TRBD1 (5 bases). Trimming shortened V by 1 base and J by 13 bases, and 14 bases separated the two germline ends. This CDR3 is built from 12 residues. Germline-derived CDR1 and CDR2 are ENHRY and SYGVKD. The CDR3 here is CAISEWGADLYF. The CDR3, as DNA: TGTGCCATCAGTGAGTGGGGCGCCGACCTATACTTC.

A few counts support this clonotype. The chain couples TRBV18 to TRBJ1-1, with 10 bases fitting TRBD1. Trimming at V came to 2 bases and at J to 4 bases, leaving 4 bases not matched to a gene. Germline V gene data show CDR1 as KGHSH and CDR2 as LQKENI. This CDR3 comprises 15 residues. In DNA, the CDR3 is TGTGCCAGCTCACCAGGAAGGGACAGGGGCACTGAAGCTTTCTTT. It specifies CASSPGRDRGTEAFF.